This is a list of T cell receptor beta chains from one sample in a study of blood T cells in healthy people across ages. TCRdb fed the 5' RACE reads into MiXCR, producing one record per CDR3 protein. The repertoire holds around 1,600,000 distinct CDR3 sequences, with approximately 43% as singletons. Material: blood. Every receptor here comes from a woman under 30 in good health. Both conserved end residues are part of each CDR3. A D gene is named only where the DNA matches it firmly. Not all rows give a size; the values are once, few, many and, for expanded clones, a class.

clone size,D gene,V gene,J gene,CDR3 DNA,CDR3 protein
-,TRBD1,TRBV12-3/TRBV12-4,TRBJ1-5,TGTGCCAGCAGCAAGCCACAGGGGGCCAATCAGCCCCAGCATTTT,CASSKPQGANQPQHF
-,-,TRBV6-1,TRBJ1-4,TGTGCCAGCAGTCCGCTCCTTAGCACACCTTCAACTAATGAAAAACTGTTTTTT,CASSPLLSTPSTNEKLFF
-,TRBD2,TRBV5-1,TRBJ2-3,TGCGCCAGCAGCCCGAATCTAGCGGGGGCCCAATCCATAGATACGCAGTATTTT,CASSPNLAGAQSIDTQYF
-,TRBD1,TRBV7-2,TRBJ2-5,TGTGCCAGCAGCTTACAAAGGGGGCGCGAGACCCAGTACTTC,CASSLQRGRETQYF
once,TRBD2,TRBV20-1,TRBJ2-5,TGCAGTGCAAAGGTCGGTTTAGCGGGACCGAGAGAGACCCAGTACTTC,CSAKVGLAGPRETQYF
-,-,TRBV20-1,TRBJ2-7,TGCAGTGCTACTAAGCCCGGGACAATAACAGACGAGCAGTACTTC,CSATKPGTITDEQYF
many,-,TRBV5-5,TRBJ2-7,TGTGCCAGCAGCTTACACCCTCTAAAGGGCTACGAGCAGTACTTC,CASSLHPLKGYEQYF
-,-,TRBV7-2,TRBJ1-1,TGTGCCAGCAGTTTAGGGGGGGTGGGCACTGAAGCTTTCTTT,CASSLGGVGTEAFF
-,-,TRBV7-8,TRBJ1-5,TGTGCCAGCAGCCCGGACCCCGTGACACCAGGGATATTTCAGCCCCAGCATTTT,CASSPDPVTPGIFQPQHF
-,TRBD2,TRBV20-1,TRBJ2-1,TGCAGTGCTAGTCCAGGACTAGCGGGCGAAGAGACCCAGTTCTTC,CSASPGLAGEETQFF
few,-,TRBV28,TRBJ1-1,TGTGCCAGCAGTTTTCCCCCAGGGGCTGGGAACACTGAAGCTTTCTTT,CASSFPPGAGNTEAFF
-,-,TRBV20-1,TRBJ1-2,TGCAGTGCTAGGTGGCAGGGTTTTGGCTACACCTTC,CSARWQGFGYTF
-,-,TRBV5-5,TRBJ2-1,TGTGCCAGCAGCTTGCACGGTCCCTCCTCCTACAATGAGCAGTTCTTC,CASSLHGPSSYNEQFF
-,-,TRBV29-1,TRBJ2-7,TGCAGCGTCGGGAACGACAATGAGCAGTACTTC,CSVGNDNEQYF
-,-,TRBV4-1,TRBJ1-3,TGCGCCAGCAGTCGCGGACAGTCTTTTGGAAACACCATATATTTT,CASSRGQSFGNTIYF
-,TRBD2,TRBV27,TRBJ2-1,TGTGCCAGCAGGCTAGGGACTAGCGGGAGCCGCAATGAGCAGTTCTTC,CASRLGTSGSRNEQFF
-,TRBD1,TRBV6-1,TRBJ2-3,TGTGCCAGCAGTCGCGAACCATACAGGGGGCTCGGCGCAGATACGCAGTATTTT,CASSREPYRGLGADTQYF
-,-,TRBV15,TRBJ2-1,TGTGCCACCAGCAGAACGGGACTTTACAATGAGCAGTTCTTC,CATSRTGLYNEQFF
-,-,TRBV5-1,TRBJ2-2,TGCGCCAGCAGCTTTCGGAGACCCCGCGGGGAGCTGTTTTTT,CASSFRRPRGELFF
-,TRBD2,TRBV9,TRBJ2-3,TGTGCCAGCAGCGTAGCTGGGATAGCGGGGGGCCCATCTAACACAGATACGCAGTATTTT,CASSVAGIAGGPSNTDTQYF
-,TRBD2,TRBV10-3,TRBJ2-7,TGTGCCATCAATAGCGGGAAGGACTGGTACGAGCAGTACTTC,CAINSGKDWYEQYF
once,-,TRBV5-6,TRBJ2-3,TGTGCCAGCAGCTATGGGACCAACATACGAGGAGATACGCAGTATTTT,CASSYGTNIRGDTQYF
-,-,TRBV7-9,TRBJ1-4,TGTGCCAGCAGCTCCTCGACAGCTCTCGGTAATGAAAAACTGTTTTTT,CASSSSTALGNEKLFF
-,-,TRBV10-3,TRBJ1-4,TGTGCCATCAGTGAGGGGAGTAGGACTATGTTTTTT,CAISEGSRTMFF
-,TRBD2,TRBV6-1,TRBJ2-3,TGTGCCAGCAGTGAAGATTGGCGGGAGCAATTCGGTACGCAGTATTTT,CASSEDWREQFGTQYF
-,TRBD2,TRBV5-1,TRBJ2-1,TGCGCCAGCCAAAGAGCGGGAGAGTGCAATGAGCAGTTCTTC,CASQRAGECNEQFF
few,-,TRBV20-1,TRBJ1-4,TGCAGTGCTAGAGATACTTCGGAACTTAATGAAAAACTGTTTTTT,CSARDTSELNEKLFF
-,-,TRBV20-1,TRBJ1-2,TGCAGTGCTAGAAGTGGCGGGTCCTATGGCTACACCTTC,CSARSGGSYGYTF
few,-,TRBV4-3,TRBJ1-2,TGCGCCAGCTGTGGGACACTTAACTATGGCTACACCTTC,CASCGTLNYGYTF
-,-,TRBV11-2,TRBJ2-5,TGTGCCAGCAGCTTATCTAGCCTCCAAGAGACCCAGTACTTC,CASSLSSLQETQYF
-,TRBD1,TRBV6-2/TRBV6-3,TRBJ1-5,TGTGCCAGCAGCCTCAGACAGGGGAAACAGCCCCAGCATTTT,CASSLRQGKQPQHF
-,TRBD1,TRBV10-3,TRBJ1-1,TGTGCCATCACATCCAGGGGGGGATTGAACACTGAAGCTTTCTTT,CAITSRGGLNTEAFF
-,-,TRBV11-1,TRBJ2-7,TGTGCCAGCAGCGGACGGAGGGATTTACCAAACGAGCAGTACTTC,CASSGRRDLPNEQYF
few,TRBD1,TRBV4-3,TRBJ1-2,TGCGCCAGCAGCCACTCCTTAGGGGACAGCTCTAACTATGGCTACACCTTC,CASSHSLGDSSNYGYTF
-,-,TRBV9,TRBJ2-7,TGTGCCGGCAGCGTTGGGCAGGGAGGCTACGAGCAGTACTTC,CAGSVGQGGYEQYF
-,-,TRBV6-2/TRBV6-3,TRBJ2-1,TGTGCCAGCAGTTACCGACCTCTTAGCAATGAGCAGTTCTTC,CASSYRPLSNEQFF
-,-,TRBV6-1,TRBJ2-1,TGTGCCAGCAGTGAGATCGGGTCCCCCTACAATGAGCAGTTCTTC,CASSEIGSPYNEQFF
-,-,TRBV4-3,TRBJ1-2,TGCGCCAGCAGCCAAGATCTGGGAACGAACTATGGCTACACCTTC,CASSQDLGTNYGYTF
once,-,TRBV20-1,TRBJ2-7,TGCAGTGCAGAGGGGCGGTCCTACGAGCAGTACTTC,CSAEGRSYEQYF
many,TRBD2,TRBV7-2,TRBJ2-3,TGTGCCAGCAGCCGAATAGCGGGAGTCCCCGATACGCAGTATTTT,CASSRIAGVPDTQYF
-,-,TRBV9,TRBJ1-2,TGTGCCAGCAGCGGGGAAGGTGGTCGAATATCTAACTATGGCTACACCTTC,CASSGEGGRISNYGYTF
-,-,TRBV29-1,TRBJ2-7,TGCAGCGTTACGACGGCAACCTACGAGCAGTACTTC,CSVTTATYEQYF
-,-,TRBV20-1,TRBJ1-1,TGCAGTGCTCAAGGCCAGGGCACCGAAGCTTTCTTT,CSAQGQGTEAFF
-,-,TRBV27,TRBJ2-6,TGTGCCAGCAGTTTATCCCGACCTGGGGCCAACGTCCTGACTTTC,CASSLSRPGANVLTF
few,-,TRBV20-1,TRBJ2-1,TGCAGTGCTAGAGATCCAAGGGGGGAGTACAATGAGCAGTTCTTC,CSARDPRGEYNEQFF
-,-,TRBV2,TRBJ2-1,TGTGCCAGCCATGGAGGGGGCCCAAATGAGCAGTTCTTC,CASHGGGPNEQFF
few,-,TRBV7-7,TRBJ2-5,TGTGCTAGCAGCGCATTTACGGGCGGGGAGACCCAGTACTTC,CASSAFTGGETQYF
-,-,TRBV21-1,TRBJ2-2,TGTGCCAGCAGCAACGACGGGGGGGCGAACACCGGGGAGCTGTTTTTT,CASSNDGGANTGELFF
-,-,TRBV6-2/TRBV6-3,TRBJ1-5,TGTGCCAGCAATTGGCGGGGGAGTGGTCAGCCCCAGCATTTT,CASNWRGSGQPQHF
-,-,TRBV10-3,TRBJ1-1,TGTGCCATCAGTGAGCCCGGGAGGGATGAAGCTTTCTTT,CAISEPGRDEAFF
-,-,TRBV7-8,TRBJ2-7,TGTGCCAGCAGCCTTTGGGACGGATCCTACGAGCAGTACTTC,CASSLWDGSYEQYF
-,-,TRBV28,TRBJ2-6,TGTGCCAGCGTAGTCTCTGGGGCCAACGTCCTGACTTTC,CASVVSGANVLTF